The rows below give T cell receptor beta chains drawn from one sample of a study of blood T cell repertoires in COVID-19. Assay: immunoSEQ multiplex PCR; the TCRdb copy retains only in-frame clones and omits some. The sample includes roughly 140,000 clones, around 81% seen only once; the top ten take around 8.8%. The sample was peripheral blood. All receptors come from a human donor in a cohort sampled during active COVID-19. Each CDR3 is given with its conserved first and last residue. D genes are given only for firm matches. Clone size, where shown, is once, few, many, or a class for clones that have expanded.

d_gene	abundance	j_gene	len	v_gene	CDR3aa	CDR3nt
-	-	TRBJ1-6	16	TRBV3-1/TRBV3-2	CASSPSGTNYNSPLHF	TGTGCCAGCAGCCCGAGCGGGACAAACTATAATTCACCCCTCCACTTT
TRBD1	-	TRBJ1-2	13	TRBV28	CASSPRQGSGYTF	TGTGCCAGCAGTCCCAGACAGGGAAGCGGCTACACCTTC
-	-	TRBJ1-5	13	TRBV11-2	CASSLQSNQPQHF	TGTGCCAGCAGCTTACAAAGCAATCAGCCCCAGCATTTT
-	-	TRBJ2-7	15	TRBV5-1	CASSPLGQGPYEQYF	TGCGCCAGCAGCCCCTTGGGGCAGGGTCCCTACGAGCAGTACTTC
TRBD1	-	TRBJ2-1	15	TRBV5-1	CASSLQGGAYNEQFF	TGCGCCAGCAGCTTACAGGGGGGCGCCTACAATGAGCAGTTCTTC
TRBD2	-	TRBJ2-3	15	TRBV18	CASSPNSGGEDTQYF	TGTGCCAGCTCACCAAACAGCGGGGGGGAGGATACGCAGTATTTT
TRBD1	-	TRBJ1-5	16	TRBV6-2/TRBV6-3	CASSYGLQGENQPQHF	TGTGCCAGCAGTTACGGACTCCAGGGGGAAAATCAGCCCCAGCATTTT
TRBD1	-	TRBJ2-5	12	TRBV5-1	CASRDSKETQYF	TGCGCCAGCCGGGACAGCAAAGAGACCCAGTACTTC
-	-	TRBJ2-1	16	TRBV5-1	CASSLGGVSSYNEQFF	TGCGCCAGCAGCTTGGGCGGGGTGAGCTCCTACAATGAGCAGTTCTTC
-	few	TRBJ1-1	13	TRBV12-5	CASGPRENTEAFF	TGTGCTAGTGGTCCCCGGGAGAACACTGAAGCTTTCTTT
-	-	TRBJ2-2	15	TRBV21-1	CASSGPKTGTGELFF	TGTGCCAGCAGCGGCCCTAAGACAGGGACCGGGGAGCTGTTTTTT
TRBD1	-	TRBJ2-1	14	TRBV2	CANPGQGSENEQFF	TGTGCCAACCCGGGACAGGGGAGCGAGAATGAGCAGTTCTTC
-	-	TRBJ2-7	14	TRBV11-3	CASSLFYGTYEQYF	TGTGCCAGCAGCTTATTCTACGGTACCTACGAGCAGTACTTC
TRBD1	-	TRBJ2-1	14	TRBV6-5	CASNFDRGRHEQFF	TGTGCCAGCAACTTCGACAGGGGAAGGCATGAGCAGTTCTTC
TRBD2	-	TRBJ2-5	14	TRBV18	CASFPGTSGTTQYF	TGTGCCAGCTTCCCCGGGACTAGCGGGACCACCCAGTACTTC
-	-	TRBJ2-6	15	TRBV3-1/TRBV3-2	CASSRQSSGANVLTF	TGTGCCAGCAGCCGACAGAGCTCTGGGGCCAACGTCCTGACTTTC
TRBD2	few	TRBJ2-5	14	TRBV19	CASSRGGPQETQYF	TGTGCCAGTAGTCGCGGGGGACCACAAGAGACCCAGTACTTC
-	-	TRBJ2-5	15	TRBV7-3	CASSLGGRGSETQYF	TGTGCCAGCAGCCTAGGAGGGAGAGGGTCTGAGACCCAGTACTTC
-	-	TRBJ1-1	14	TRBV6-5	CASSQQGSRTEAFF	TGTGCCAGCAGCCAACAGGGTTCTCGCACTGAAGCTTTCTTT
TRBD1	few	TRBJ1-6	14	TRBV13	CASSLRTGDSPLHF	TGTGCCAGCAGCTTACGGACAGGGGATTCACCCCTCCACTTT
TRBD2	-	TRBJ2-7	17	TRBV29-1	CSVRGLAGVSLSYEQYF	TGCAGCGTCAGGGGACTAGCGGGAGTTTCCCTATCCTACGAGCAGTACTTC
TRBD1	once	TRBJ2-7	14	TRBV5-1	CASTWTGNFYEQYF	TGCGCCAGCACTTGGACAGGGAACTTCTACGAGCAGTACTTC
TRBD2	-	TRBJ2-4	17	TRBV3-1/TRBV3-2	CASSRTSGRLAKNIQYF	TGTGCCAGCAGCCGGACTAGCGGGCGACTAGCCAAAAACATTCAGTACTTC
-	-	TRBJ2-7	12	TRBV28	CASSLPNTEQYF	TGTGCCAGCAGTTTACCCAACACCGAGCAGTACTTC
TRBD1	-	TRBJ2-5	12	TRBV12-3/TRBV12-4	CASRRDRETQYF	TGTGCCAGCAGGAGGGACAGGGAGACCCAGTACTTC
-	once	TRBJ2-3	13	TRBV11-3	CASSPSRVHTQYF	TGTGCCAGCAGCCCGTCGCGAGTACATACGCAGTATTTT
TRBD2	few	TRBJ2-7	14	TRBV6-6	CASTLTSGSYEQYF	TGTGCCAGCACCCTAACTAGCGGGAGCTACGAGCAGTACTTC
-	-	TRBJ2-7	13	TRBV28	CASKYRGGGEQYF	TGTGCCAGCAAGTATCGGGGAGGGGGCGAGCAGTACTTC
-	-	TRBJ2-7	13	TRBV7-7	CASSLGLDYEQYF	TGTGCCAGCAGCTTAGGGCTAGACTACGAGCAGTACTTC
TRBD1	-	TRBJ2-7	13	TRBV18	CASSVGQDAEQYF	TGTGCCAGCTCAGTCGGACAGGATGCCGAGCAGTACTTC
TRBD1	-	TRBJ1-1	14	TRBV7-8	CASSLGTGLTEAFF	TGTGCCAGCAGCTTAGGGACAGGGCTCACTGAAGCTTTCTTT
TRBD2	-	TRBJ2-7	14	TRBV2	CASSVGGRGYEQYF	TGTGCCAGCAGTGTAGGCGGGAGGGGGTACGAGCAGTACTTC
TRBD2	-	TRBJ2-7	15	TRBV6-5	CASSKLAGGQYEQYF	TGTGCCAGCAGCAAACTAGCGGGAGGGCAATACGAGCAGTACTTC
TRBD1	-	TRBJ1-3	17	TRBV7-9	CASSLNRGRPTGNTIYF	TGTGCCAGCAGCTTAAACAGGGGCCGCCCAACTGGAAACACCATATATTTT
TRBD1	-	TRBJ1-2	14	TRBV19	CASRDRGHGDGYTF	TGTGCCAGTAGGGACAGGGGGCACGGAGATGGCTACACCTTC
-	-	TRBJ2-5	15	TRBV7-6	CASSLFPDFQETQYF	TGTGCCAGCAGCTTATTCCCAGATTTCCAAGAGACCCAGTACTTC
-	-	TRBJ2-5	14	TRBV11-2	CASRGGQPQETQYF	TGTGCCAGCAGGGGGGGACAGCCGCAAGAGACCCAGTACTTC
TRBD2	few	TRBJ2-3	20	TRBV24-1	CATSDLSGTSGRAYPDTQYF	TGTGCCACCAGTGATTTGTCCGGGACTAGCGGGAGGGCCTACCCCGATACGCAGTATTTT
-	-	TRBJ2-1	15	TRBV9	CASSPTRLPGNEQFF	TGTGCCAGCAGCCCGACTAGGCTCCCGGGCAATGAGCAGTTCTTC
TRBD2	-	TRBJ2-1	22	TRBV9	CASSVGGLGLAGGPRSYNEQFF	TGTGCCAGCAGCGTAGGAGGGTTGGGACTAGCGGGAGGTCCTAGATCCTACAATGAGCAGTTCTTC
-	-	TRBJ1-2	15	TRBV5-1	CASSLDTDRAYGYTF	TGCGCCAGCAGCTTGGACACCGACAGAGCCTATGGCTACACCTTC
TRBD1	-	TRBJ2-7	13	TRBV18	CASADRAGFEQYF	TGTGCCAGTGCCGACAGGGCAGGGTTCGAGCAGTACTTC
TRBD1	-	TRBJ2-3	16	TRBV27	CASSTGQGFITDTQYF	TGTGCCAGCAGCACTGGACAGGGATTCATCACAGATACGCAGTATTTT
TRBD2	-	TRBJ2-5	13	TRBV27	CASSFAGGETQYF	TGTGCCAGCAGTTTCGCGGGAGGTGAGACCCAGTACTTC
-	once	TRBJ1-2	15	TRBV28	CASSSGAAGLTGYTF	TGTGCCAGCAGTTCAGGGGCAGCCGGCCTGACGGGCTACACCTTC